This TCR beta chain was captured by sequencing in a study of human T cells and chemical hapten exposure. At the level of the study: Sensitizing treatment utilized 2% DPC over an approximately 2 cm by approximately 2 cm portion of upper inner arm skin.

Individual cDNA molecules in this library carried unique molecular identifiers. Each CDR3 protein gets one entry after TCRdb re-called the RACE reads with MiXCR. The data show more than 75,000 distinct CDR3 sequences, 9.5% to 13% seen once. Time point noted: patch test 2, 6 weeks after DPC sensitization. Treatment of the sample: therapeutic diphenylcyclopropenone sensitization with weekly scalp DPC. Each donor was an alopecia patient between 18 and 70 years of age who qualified for DPC. This CDR3 contains 14 residues. Germline assignment: CDR1 SQVTM and CDR2 ANQGSEA. Unmatched junction bases numbered 5, after V lost 3 bases and J lost 1 base. This clonotype was seen repeatedly, ten times or more.

This specimen was whole blood, taken in connection with sensitization to the hapten diphenylcyclopropenone (DPC). The clonotype comes from a woman in her thirties with alopecia areata. Some clones in this sample may be carry-over from other donors' samples. V gene TRBV29-1 combines with J gene TRBJ2-5, with TRBD1 matching 7 bases. CDR3 sequence reads: CSVEAGDSQETQYF. Written as DNA, the CDR3 is TGCAGCGTTGAGGCCGGGGACAGCCAAGAGACCCAGTACTTC. Variable domain in full (rest from reference TRBV29-1 and TRBJ2-5): SAVISQKPSRDICQRGTSLTIQCQVDSQVTMMFWYRQQPGQSLTLIATANQGSEATYESGFVIDKFPISRPNLTFSTLTVSNMSPEDSSIYLCSVEAGDSQETQYFGPGTRLLVL.